This T cell receptor beta chain was recorded in a study of radiotherapy plus CTLA-4 blockade in lung cancer. Study-level results: Blood TCR clones of tumor origin expanded after radiotherapy plus ipilimumab.

This clone was seen more than once but under ten times. Its antigen is not known. Enrolled patients, whose metastatic non-small-cell lung cancer was chemo-refractory, received focal radiation plus CTLA-4 blockade with ipilimumab. Sequencing was performed with immunoSEQ multiplex PCR; in TCRdb, only in-frame clones are kept and a portion is missing. The profile shows approximately 82,000 clones, about four fifths of them singletons. Germline V gene lookup returns CDR1 SGHTA and CDR2 FQGNSA. V was shortened by 5 bases and J by 6 bases, with 29 bases between the two germline ends. The CDR3 consists of 19 residues.

This TCR was recovered from a human donor with non-small cell lung cancer that progressed on radiotherapy plus ipilimumab. The sample here was peripheral blood, taken from a patient treated with radiotherapy plus ipilimumab. The chain has TRBV7-2 and TRBJ2-4, with D perhaps TRBD1 (8 bases). The CDR3: CASSKTAGGTAGAVNIQYF. The CDR3 DNA follows: TGTGCCAGCAGCAAGACGGCAGGGGGCACGGCGGGAGCTGTAAACATTCAGTACTTC.